This record concerns one T cell receptor beta chain sequence. Its target is unknown. The sample comes from a study of siplizumab effects on memory and regulatory T cells. The CDR3 is 15 amino acids. V lost 3 bases and J lost 1, with 11 bases in between. The V gene's germline CDR1 is MDHEN and CDR2 SYDVKM. Study-wide results and limits: Fewer alloreactive sequences mapped to unstimulated CD4+ memory cells under siplizumab. Confirmation was lacking for the suppressive function of proliferating Tregs derived from siplizumab cultures. Naive-or-memory phenotypes were unassignable for roughly 75-95% of proliferating CD4+ or CD8+ clones. Treg origin accounted for an average of around 69% of mappable alloreactive CD4+ clones with siplizumab and over 25% in controls.

Sequencing was performed with immunoSEQ multiplex PCR; in TCRdb, only in-frame clones are kept and a portion is missing. Of more than 85,000 clones listed, 80% to 95% were seen once; the top ten hold roughly 1.4%. The rearrangement links TRBV28 to TRBJ2-3; D might be TRBD1 or TRBD2, each matching 5 bases. The sample comprised CD4+ T cells sorted from blood. This receptor was obtained from a human donor in good health. The CDR3 is CASSFGGLGTDTQYF. In DNA form, the CDR3 reads TGTGCCAGCAGTTTTGGGGGTTTAGGCACAGATACGCAGTATTTT.